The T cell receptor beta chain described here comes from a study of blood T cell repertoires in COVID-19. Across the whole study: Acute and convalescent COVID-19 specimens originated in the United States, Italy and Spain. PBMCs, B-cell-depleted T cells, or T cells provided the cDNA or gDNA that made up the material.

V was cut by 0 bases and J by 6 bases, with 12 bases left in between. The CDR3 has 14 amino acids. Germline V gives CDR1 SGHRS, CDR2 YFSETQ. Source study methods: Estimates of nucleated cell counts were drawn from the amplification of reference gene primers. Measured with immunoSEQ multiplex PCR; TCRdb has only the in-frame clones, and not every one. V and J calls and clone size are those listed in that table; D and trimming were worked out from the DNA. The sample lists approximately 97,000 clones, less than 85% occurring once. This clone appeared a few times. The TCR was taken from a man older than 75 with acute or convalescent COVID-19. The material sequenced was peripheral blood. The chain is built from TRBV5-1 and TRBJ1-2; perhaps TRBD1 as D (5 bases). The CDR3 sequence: CASSLATARDGYTF. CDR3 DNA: TGCGCCAGCAGCTTGGCGACAGCTAGGGATGGCTACACCTTC.